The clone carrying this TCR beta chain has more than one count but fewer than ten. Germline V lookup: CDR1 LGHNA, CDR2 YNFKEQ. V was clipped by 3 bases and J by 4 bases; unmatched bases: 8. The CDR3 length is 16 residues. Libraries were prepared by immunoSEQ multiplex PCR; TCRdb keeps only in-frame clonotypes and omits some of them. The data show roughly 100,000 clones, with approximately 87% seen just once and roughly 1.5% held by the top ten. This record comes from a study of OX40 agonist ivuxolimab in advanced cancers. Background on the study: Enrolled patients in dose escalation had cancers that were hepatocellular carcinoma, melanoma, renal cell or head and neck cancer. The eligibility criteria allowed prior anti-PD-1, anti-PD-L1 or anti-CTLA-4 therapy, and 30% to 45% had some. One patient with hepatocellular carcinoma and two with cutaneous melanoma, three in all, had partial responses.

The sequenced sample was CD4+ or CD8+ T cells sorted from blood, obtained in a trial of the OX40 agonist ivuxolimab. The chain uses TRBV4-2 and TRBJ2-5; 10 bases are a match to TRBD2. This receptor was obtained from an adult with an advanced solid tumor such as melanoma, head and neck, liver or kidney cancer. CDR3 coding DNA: TGTGCCAGCAGCCAGATTAGCGGGGGGCAGGGAGAGACCCAGTACTTC. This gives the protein CASSQISGGQGETQYF.